The following is a T cell receptor (beta chain) sequence with its context. Antigen specificity is unknown. The data were taken from a study of beta chain features in type 1 diabetes. Study background: There was similarity between patients and healthy donors in age, gender and cell yields. Overall study findings and caveats: For Type 1 diabetes patients, all four CD4+ subsets carried TCRB CDR3s that were moderately but significantly shorter.

This CDR3 is 15 amino acids long. The germline gives CDR1 SGDLS, CDR2 YYNGEE. Trimming removed 2 bases from V and 7 bases from J, with 16 bases in between. Expressed TCRB transcripts were sequenced, since all the RNA that had been isolated was reverse transcribed. Method: immunoSEQ multiplex PCR; TCRdb's copy keeps in-frame clones and lacks some. The table lists about 170,000 clones, around 8% of them singletons. This clonotype was obtained from a woman aged 35 to 49 with type 1 diabetes. Source material: central memory CD4+ T cells from blood. This chain links TRBV9 with TRBJ2-1; perhaps TRBD1 as D (5 bases). CDR3 in amino acids: CASSVDTALRNEQFF. The DNA for the CDR3 is TGTGCCAGCAGCGTGGACACTGCCCTGAGGAATGAGCAGTTCTTC.